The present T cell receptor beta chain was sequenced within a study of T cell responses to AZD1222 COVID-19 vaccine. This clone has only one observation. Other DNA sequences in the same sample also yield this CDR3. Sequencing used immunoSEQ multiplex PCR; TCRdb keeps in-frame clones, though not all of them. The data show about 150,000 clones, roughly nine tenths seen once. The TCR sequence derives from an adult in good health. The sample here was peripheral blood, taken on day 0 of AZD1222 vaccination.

The CDR3, as DNA: TGTGCCAGCAGCTTAGAGTCCTACGAGCAGTACTTC. It codes for CASSLESYEQYF. This sequence joins TRBV7-9 and TRBJ2-7, with unresolved D. CDR1 SEHNR and CDR2 FQNEAQ come from the germline V gene (reference sequence). The V and J ends lost 1 base and 1 base respectively, with 2 bases between them. The CDR3 extends over 12 amino acids.